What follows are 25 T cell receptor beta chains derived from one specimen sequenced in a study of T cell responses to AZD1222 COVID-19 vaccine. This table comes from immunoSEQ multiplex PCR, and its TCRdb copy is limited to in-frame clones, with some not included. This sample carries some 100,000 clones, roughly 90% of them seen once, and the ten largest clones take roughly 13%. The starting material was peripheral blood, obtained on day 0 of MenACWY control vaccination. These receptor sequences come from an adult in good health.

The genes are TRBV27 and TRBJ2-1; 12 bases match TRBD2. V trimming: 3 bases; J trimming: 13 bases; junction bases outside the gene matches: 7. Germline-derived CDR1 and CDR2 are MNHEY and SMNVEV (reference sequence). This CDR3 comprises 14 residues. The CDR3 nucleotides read TGTGCCAGCAGTTTTCTAGCGGGGGGGCAAAGACAGTTCTTC. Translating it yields CASSFLAGGQRQFF.

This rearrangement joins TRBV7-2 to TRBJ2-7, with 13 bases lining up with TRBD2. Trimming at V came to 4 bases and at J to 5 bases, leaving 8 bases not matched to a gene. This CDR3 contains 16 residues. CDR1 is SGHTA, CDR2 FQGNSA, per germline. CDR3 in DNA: TGTGCCAGCAGCTCTGGGACTAGCGGGATTATAGACGAGCAGTACTTC. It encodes CASSSGTSGIIDEQYF. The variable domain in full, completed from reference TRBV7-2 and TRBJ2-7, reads GAGVSQSPSNKVTEKGKDVELRCDPISGHTALYWYRQSLGQGLEFLIYFQGNSAPDKSGLPSDRFSAERTGGSVSTLTIQRTQQEDSAVYLCASSSGTSGIIDEQYFGPGTRLTVT.

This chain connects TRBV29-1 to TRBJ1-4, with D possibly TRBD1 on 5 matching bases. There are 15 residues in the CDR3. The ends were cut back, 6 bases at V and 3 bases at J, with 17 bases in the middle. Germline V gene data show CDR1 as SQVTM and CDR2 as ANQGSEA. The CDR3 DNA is TGCAGCGTAGCCCTCTCGGGGGGAGCTAATGAAAAACTGTTTTTT. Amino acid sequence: CSVALSGGANEKLFF. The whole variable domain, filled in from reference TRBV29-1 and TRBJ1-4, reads SAVISQKPSRDICQRGTSLTIQCQVDSQVTMMFWYRQQPGQSLTLIATANQGSEATYESGFVIDKFPISRPNLTFSTLTVSNMSPEDSSIYLCSVALSGGANEKLFFGSGTQLSVL.

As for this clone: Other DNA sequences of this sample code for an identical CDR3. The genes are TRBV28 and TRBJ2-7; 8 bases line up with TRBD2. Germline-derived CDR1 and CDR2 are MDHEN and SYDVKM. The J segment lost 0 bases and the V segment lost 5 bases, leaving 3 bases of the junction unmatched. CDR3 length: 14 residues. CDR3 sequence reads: CASSLAGSSYEQYF. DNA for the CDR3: TGTGCCAGCAGTCTAGCGGGTAGCTCCTACGAGCAGTACTTC.

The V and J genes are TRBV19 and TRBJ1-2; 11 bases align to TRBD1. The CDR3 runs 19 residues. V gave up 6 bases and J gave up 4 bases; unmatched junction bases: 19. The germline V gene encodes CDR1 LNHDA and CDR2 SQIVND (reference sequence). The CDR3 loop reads CASSSISNRRDRGSYGYTF. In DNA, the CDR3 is TGTGCCAGTAGCTCAATTTCCAACCGACGGGACAGGGGGTCCTATGGCTACACCTTC.

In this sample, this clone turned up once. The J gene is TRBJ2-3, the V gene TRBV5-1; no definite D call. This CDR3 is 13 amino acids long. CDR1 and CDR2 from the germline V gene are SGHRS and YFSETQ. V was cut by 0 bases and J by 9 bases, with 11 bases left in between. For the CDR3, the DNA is TGCGCCAGCAGCTTGGATGCAGCCGGGACGCAGTATTTT. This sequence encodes CASSLDAAGTQYF.

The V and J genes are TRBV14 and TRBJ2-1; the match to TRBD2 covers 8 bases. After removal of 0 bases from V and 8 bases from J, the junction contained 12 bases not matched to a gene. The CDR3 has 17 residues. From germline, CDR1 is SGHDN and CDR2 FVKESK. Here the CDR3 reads CASSQDRRTSIPHEQFF. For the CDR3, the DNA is TGTGCCAGCAGCCAAGATAGGCGGACTAGCATTCCCCATGAGCAGTTCTTC.

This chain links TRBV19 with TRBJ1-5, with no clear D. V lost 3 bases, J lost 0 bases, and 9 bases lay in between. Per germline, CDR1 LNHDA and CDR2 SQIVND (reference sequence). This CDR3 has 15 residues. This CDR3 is CASSIVGFSNQPQHF. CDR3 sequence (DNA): TGTGCCAGTAGTATTGTGGGGTTTAGCAATCAGCCCCAGCATTTT.

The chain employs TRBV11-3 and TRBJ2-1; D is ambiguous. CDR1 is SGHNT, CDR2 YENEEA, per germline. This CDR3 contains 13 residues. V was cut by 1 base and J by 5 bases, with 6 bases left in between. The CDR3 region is CASSLGANNEQFF. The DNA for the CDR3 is TGTGCCAGCAGCTTAGGGGCCAACAATGAGCAGTTCTTC. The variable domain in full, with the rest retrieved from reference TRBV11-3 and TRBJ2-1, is EAGVVQSPRYKIIEKKQPVAFWCNPISGHNTLYWYLQNLGQGPELLIRYENEEAVDDSQLPKDRFSAERLKGVDSTLKIQPAELGDSAVYLCASSLGANNEQFFGPGTRLTVL.

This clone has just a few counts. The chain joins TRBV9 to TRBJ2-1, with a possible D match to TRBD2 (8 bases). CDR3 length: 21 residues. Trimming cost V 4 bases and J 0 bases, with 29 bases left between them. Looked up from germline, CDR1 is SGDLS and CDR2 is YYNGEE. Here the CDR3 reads CASSPRTGQPTSAHSYNEQFF. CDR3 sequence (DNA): TGTGCCAGCAGCCCTCGTACGGGACAGCCGACTAGCGCCCACTCCTACAATGAGCAGTTCTTC.

DNA for the CDR3: TGTGCCAGCAGTTTTGAAGGACAGGTTCATGGCTACACCTTC. It encodes CASSFEGQVHGYTF. This chain connects TRBV28 to TRBJ1-2; 7 bases line up with TRBD1. CDR3 length: 14 residues. Germline lookup yields CDR1 MDHEN and CDR2 SYDVKM. V shed 3 bases, J shed 6 bases, and the junction held 7 bases outside the gene matches.

CDR3: CSVTTSGGTEAFF. The DNA of the CDR3 is TGCAGCGTGACGACATCCGGGGGTACTGAAGCTTTCTTT. The V gene is TRBV29-1, the J gene TRBJ1-1, with D perhaps TRBD1 (5 bases). The V end lost 6 bases, the J end lost 5 bases, and 16 bases lay between the germline ends. The CDR3 loop spans 13 amino acids. Germline CDR1 reads SQVTM; CDR2 reads ANQGSEA.

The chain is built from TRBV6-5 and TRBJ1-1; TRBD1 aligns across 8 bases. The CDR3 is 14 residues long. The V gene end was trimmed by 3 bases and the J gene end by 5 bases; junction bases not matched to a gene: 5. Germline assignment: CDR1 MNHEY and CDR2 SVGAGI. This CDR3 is CASSYSGGATEAFF. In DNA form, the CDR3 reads TGTGCCAGCAGTTATTCAGGGGGCGCGACTGAAGCTTTCTTT.

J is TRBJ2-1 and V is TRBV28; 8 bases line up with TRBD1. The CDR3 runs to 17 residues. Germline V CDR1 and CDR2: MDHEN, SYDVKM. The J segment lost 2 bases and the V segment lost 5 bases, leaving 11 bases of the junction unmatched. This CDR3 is CASSPPTGVFPYNEQFF. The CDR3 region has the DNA TGTGCCAGCAGTCCTCCGACAGGGGTCTTTCCCTACAATGAGCAGTTCTTC. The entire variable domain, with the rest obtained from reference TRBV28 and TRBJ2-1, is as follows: DVKVTQSSRYLVKRTGEKVFLECVQDMDHENMFWYRQDPGLGLRLIYFSYDVKMKEKGDIPEGYSVSREKKERFSLILESASTNQTSMYLCASSPPTGVFPYNEQFFGPGTRLTVL.

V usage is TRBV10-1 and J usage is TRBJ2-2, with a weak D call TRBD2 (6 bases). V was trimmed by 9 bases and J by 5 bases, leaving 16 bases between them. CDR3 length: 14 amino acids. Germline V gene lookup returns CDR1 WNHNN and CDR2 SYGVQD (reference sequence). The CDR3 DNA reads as TGCGCCAGGATGCGGCGGGGTCGAACCGGGGAGCTGTTTTTT. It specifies CARMRRGRTGELFF.

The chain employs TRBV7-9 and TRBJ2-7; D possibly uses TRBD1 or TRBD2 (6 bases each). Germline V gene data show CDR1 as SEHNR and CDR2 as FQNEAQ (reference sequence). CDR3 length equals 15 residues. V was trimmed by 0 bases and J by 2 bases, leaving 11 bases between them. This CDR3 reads CASSLAGGSPYEQYF. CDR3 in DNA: TGTGCCAGCAGCTTAGCGGGGGGCTCCCCCTACGAGCAGTACTTC.

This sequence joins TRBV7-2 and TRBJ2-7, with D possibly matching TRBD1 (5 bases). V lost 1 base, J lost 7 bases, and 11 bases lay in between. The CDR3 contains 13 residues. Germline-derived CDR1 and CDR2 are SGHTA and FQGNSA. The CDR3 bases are TGTGCCAGCAGCTTAGTGTCAGGGCAAGAGCAGTACTTC. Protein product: CASSLVSGQEQYF.

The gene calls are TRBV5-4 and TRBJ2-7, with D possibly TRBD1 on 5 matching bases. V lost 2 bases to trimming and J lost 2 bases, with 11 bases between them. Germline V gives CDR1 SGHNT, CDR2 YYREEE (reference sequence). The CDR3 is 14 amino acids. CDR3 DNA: TGTGCCAGCAGCTTCGACCCAGGGACCTACGAGCAGTACTTC. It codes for CASSFDPGTYEQYF.

The CDR3 loop is CAISEQGGFLTEAFF. The DNA of the CDR3 is TGTGCCATCAGTGAGCAGGGCGGTTTCCTCACTGAAGCTTTCTTT. V usage is TRBV10-3 and J usage is TRBJ1-1, with D possibly being TRBD1 (5 bases). The CDR3 has 15 amino acids. In germline, CDR1 is ENHRY, CDR2 SYGVKD. Deletions cut 2 bases from V and 4 bases from J, with 14 bases between.

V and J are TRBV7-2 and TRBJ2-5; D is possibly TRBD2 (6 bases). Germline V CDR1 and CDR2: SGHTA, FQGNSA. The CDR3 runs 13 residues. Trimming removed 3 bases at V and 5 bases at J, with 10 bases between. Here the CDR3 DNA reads TGTGCCAGCAGCTTTGCGGGGATGGAGACCCAGTACTTC. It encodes CASSFAGMETQYF. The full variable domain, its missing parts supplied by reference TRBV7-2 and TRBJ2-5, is GAGVSQSPSNKVTEKGKDVELRCDPISGHTALYWYRQSLGQGLEFLIYFQGNSAPDKSGLPSDRFSAERTGGSVSTLTIQRTQQEDSAVYLCASSFAGMETQYFGPGTRLLVL.

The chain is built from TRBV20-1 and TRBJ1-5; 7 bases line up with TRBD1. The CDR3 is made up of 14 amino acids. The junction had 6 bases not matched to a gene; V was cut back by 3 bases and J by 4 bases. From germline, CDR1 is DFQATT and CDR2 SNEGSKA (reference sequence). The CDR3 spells CSASAGTENQPQHF. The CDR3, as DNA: TGCAGTGCTAGTGCAGGGACAGAGAATCAGCCCCAGCATTTT.

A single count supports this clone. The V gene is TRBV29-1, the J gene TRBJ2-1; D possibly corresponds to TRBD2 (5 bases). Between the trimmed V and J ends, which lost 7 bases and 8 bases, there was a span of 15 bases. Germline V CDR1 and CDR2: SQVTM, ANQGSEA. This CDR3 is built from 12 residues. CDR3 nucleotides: TGCAGCGCCCTGGGGTCTAGCCATGAGCAGTTCTTC. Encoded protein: CSALGSSHEQFF.

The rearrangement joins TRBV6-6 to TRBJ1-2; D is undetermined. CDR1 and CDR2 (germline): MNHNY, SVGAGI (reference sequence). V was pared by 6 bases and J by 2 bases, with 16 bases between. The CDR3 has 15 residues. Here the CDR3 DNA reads TGTGCCAGCAGAAAAGGACCGGTGGGAAACTATGGCTACACCTTC. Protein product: CASRKGPVGNYGYTF.

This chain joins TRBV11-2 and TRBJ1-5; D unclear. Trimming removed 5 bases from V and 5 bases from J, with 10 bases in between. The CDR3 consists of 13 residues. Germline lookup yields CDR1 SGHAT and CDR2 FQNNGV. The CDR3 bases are TGTGCCAGCAGCCCAACGTTGGATCAGCCCCAGCATTTT. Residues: CASSPTLDQPQHF.

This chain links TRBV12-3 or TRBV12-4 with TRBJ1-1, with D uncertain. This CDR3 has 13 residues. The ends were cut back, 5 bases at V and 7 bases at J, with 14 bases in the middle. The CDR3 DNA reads TGTGCCAGCAGTCCTCGGCGGGAGGTTGAAGCTTTCTTT. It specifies CASSPRREVEAFF.